The 2 T cell receptor beta chains in this list originate from one sample, sequenced in a study of OX40 agonist ivuxolimab in advanced cancers. Sequencing was performed with immunoSEQ multiplex PCR; in TCRdb, only in-frame clones are kept and a portion is missing. Of 67,000 or so clones detected, about 85% appear once; the ten largest clones hold about 1%. Source: CD4+ or CD8+ T cells sorted from blood, taken in a trial of the OX40 agonist ivuxolimab. The source is an adult with an advanced solid tumor such as melanoma, head and neck, liver or kidney cancer.

The chain has TRBV25-1 and TRBJ1-1; D is perhaps TRBD1 (5 bases). V was clipped by 0 bases and J by 4 bases, with 6 bases between them. The CDR3 extends over 13 amino acids. In germline, CDR1 is MGHDK, CDR2 SYGVNS. CDR3 in amino acids: CASSEYGGTEAFF. For the CDR3, the DNA is TGTGCCAGCAGTGAATACGGGGGCACTGAAGCTTTCTTT.

V gene TRBV11-2 combines with J gene TRBJ1-1; D unresolved. The germline gives CDR1 SGHAT, CDR2 FQNNGV. This CDR3 has 16 amino acids. The V end lost 0 bases, the J end lost 2 bases, and 13 bases lay between the germline ends. The DNA for the CDR3 is TGTGCCAGCAGCTTAGAGGGTCTGTCCTTCAACACTGAAGCTTTCTTT. Protein: CASSLEGLSFNTEAFF.